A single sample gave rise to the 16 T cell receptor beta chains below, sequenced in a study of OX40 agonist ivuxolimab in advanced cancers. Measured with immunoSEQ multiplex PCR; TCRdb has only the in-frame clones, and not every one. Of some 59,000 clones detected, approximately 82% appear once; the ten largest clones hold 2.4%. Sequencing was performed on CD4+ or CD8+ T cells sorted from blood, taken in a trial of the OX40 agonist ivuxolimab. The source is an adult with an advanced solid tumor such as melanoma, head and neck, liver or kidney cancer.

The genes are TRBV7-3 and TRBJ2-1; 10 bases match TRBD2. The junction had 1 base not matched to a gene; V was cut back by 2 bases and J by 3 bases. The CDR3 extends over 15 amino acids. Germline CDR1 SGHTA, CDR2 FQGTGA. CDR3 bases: TGTGCCAGCAGCTTAGCTAGCGGGGGCTACAATGAGCAGTTCTTC. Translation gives CASSLASGGYNEQFF.

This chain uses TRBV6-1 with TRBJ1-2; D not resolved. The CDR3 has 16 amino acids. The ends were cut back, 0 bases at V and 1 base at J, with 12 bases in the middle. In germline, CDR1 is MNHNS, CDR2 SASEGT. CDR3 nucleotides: TGTGCCAGCAGTGAAGCAGGGCCTCCGATTAACTATGGCTACACCTTC. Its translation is CASSEAGPPINYGYTF.

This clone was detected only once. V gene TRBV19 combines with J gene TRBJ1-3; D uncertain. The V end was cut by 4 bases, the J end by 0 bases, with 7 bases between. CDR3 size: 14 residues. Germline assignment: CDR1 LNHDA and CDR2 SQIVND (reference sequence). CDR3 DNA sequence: TGTGCCAGTAGTACCTTCACCTCTGGAAACACCATATATTTT. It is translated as CASSTFTSGNTIYF.

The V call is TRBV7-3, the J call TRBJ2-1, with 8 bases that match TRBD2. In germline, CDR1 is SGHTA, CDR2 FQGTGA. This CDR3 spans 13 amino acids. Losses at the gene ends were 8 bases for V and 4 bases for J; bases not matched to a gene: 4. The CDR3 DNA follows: TGTGCCAGCCGGGGGGGAGAGTACAATGAGCAGTTCTTC. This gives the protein CASRGGEYNEQFF.

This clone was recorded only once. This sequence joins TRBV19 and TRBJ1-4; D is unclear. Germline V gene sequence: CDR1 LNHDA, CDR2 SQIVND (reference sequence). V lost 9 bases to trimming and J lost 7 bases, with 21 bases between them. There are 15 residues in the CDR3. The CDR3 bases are TGTGCCAGCTCTGCAGGCGTCAGAATGGCTGAAAAACTGTTTTTT. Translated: CASSAGVRMAEKLFF.

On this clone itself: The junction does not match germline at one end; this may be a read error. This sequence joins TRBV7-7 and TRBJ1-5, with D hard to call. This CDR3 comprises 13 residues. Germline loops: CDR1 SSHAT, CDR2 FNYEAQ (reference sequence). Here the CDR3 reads CASSLIIGQPQHF. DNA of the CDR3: TGTGCTAGCAGCTTAATAATAGGACAGCCCCAGCATTTT. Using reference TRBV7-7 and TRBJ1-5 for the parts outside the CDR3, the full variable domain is GAGVSQSPRYKVTKRGQDVTLRCDPISSHATLYWYQQALGQGPEFLTYFNYEAQPDKSGLPSDRFSAERPEGSISTLTIQRTEQRDSAMYRCASSLIIGQPQHFGDGTRLSIL.

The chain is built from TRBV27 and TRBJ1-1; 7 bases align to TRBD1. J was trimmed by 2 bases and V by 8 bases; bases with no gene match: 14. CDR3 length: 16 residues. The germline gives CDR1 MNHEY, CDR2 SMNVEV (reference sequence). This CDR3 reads CASLKYSRQGNTEAFF. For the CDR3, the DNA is TGTGCCAGCCTAAAATATTCCCGACAGGGCAACACTGAAGCTTTCTTT.

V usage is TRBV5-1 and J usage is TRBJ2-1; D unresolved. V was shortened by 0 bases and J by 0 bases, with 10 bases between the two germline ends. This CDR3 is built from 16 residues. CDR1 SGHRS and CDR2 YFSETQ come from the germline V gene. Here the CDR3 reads CASSLADGSSYNEQFF. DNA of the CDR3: TGCGCCAGCAGCTTGGCCGACGGTAGCTCCTACAATGAGCAGTTCTTC.

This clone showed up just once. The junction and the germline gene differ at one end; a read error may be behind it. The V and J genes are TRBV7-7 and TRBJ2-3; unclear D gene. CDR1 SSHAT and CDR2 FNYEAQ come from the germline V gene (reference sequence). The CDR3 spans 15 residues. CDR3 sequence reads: CASSLRPDSTDTQYF. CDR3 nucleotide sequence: TGTGCTAGCAGCTTGAGACCTGACAGCACAGATACGCAGTATTTT.

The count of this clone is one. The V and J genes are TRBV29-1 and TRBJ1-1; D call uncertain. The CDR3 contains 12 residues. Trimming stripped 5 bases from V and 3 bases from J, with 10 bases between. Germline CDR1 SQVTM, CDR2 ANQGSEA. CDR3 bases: TGCAGCGTTTATCGTGTCTACACTGAAGCTTTCTTT. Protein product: CSVYRVYTEAFF.

The CDR3 region is CASRGWGTSVIKNIQYF. As DNA, the CDR3 is TGTGCCAGCAGAGGATGGGGGACTAGCGTGATCAAAAACATTCAGTACTTC. The chain joins TRBV5-6 to TRBJ2-4; 10 bases are a match to TRBD2. CDR1 is SGHDT, CDR2 YYEEEE, per germline. Losses at the gene ends were 5 bases for V and 3 bases for J; bases not matched to a gene: 11. The CDR3 is made up of 17 amino acids.

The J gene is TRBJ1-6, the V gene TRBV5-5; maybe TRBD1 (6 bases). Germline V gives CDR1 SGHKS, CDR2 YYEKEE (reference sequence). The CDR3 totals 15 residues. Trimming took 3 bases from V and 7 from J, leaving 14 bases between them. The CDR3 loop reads CASSSRTVDNSPLHF. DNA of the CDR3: TGTGCCAGCAGCTCTCGGACAGTAGACAATTCACCCCTCCACTTT.

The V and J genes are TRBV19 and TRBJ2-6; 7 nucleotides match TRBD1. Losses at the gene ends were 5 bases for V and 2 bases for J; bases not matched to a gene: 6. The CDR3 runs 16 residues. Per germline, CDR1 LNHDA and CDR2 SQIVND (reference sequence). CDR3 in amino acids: CASSRQGATGANVLTF. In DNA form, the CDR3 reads TGTGCCAGTAGTCGACAGGGTGCTACTGGGGCCAACGTCCTGACTTTC.

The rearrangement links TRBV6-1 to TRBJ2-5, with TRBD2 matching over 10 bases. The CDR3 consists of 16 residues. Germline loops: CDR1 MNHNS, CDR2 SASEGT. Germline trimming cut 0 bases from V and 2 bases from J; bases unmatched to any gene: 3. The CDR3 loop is CASSEAASGGQETQYF. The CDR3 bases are TGTGCCAGCAGTGAAGCTGCTAGCGGGGGACAAGAGACCCAGTACTTC.

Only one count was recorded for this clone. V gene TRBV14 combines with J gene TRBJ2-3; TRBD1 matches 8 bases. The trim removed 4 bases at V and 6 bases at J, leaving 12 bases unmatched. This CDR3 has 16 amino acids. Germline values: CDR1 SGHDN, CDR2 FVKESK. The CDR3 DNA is TGTGCCAGCAGCCCCTACAGGGGGGAGGCTTTGGATACGCAGTATTTT. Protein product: CASSPYRGEALDTQYF.

CDR3 in amino acids: CASSRDTGRYF. CDR3 nucleotide sequence: TGTGCCAGCAGCCGGGACACAGGACGGTATTTT. The chain carries TRBV7-9 and TRBJ2-3; D is perhaps TRBD1 (6 bases). The CDR3 has 11 amino acids. CDR1 and CDR2 from the germline V gene are SEHNR and FQNEAQ (reference sequence). V was cut by 5 bases and J by 14 bases, with 14 bases left in between.